This T cell receptor (beta chain) was captured in a study of monozygotic twins with inflammatory bowel disease. Points from the study as a whole: Patient repertoires may have gained variability from differing immunosuppressive treatments. Lower TCRbeta diversity (inverse Simpson) was seen in IBD patients than in healthy co-twins.

Via template switching, UMIs carrying a 6-nucleotide sample barcode were introduced. cDNA for TCRalpha and TCRbeta was amplified by nested PCRs of roughly 15 then 8 to 10 cycles. TCRdb reprocessed the 5' RACE reads and reports one entry per CDR3 protein, with no DNA. This sample's table has some 440,000 distinct CDR3 sequences. Germline V gene lookup returns CDR1 DFQATT and CDR2 SNEGSKA (reference sequence). This CDR3 has 14 amino acids. As for this clonotype: Its antigen is currently unknown.

The gene calls are TRBV20-1 and TRBJ1-5; the TCRdb call, TRBD1, lacks DNA for checking. Specimen: blood. The clonotype originates from a human donor with ulcerative colitis or Crohn's disease, or a healthy co-twin of an affected twin (not recorded which). This CDR3 reads CSAGDRAIGQPQHF.